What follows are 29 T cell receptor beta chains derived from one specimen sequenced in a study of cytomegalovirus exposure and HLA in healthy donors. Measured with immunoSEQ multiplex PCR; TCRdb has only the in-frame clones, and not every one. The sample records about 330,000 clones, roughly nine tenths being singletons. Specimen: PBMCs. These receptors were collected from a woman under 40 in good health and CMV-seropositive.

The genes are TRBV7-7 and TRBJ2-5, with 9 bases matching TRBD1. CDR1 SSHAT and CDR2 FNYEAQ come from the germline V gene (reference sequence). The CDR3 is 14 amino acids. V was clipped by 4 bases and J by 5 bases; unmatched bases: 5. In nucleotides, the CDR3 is TGTGCCAGCAGCTATACACAGGGGGCTGAGACCCAGTACTTC. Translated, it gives CASSYTQGAETQYF.

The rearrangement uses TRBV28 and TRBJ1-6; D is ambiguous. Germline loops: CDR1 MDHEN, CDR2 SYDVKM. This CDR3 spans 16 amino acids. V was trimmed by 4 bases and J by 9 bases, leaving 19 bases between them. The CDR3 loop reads CASSSYHTAGVSPLHF. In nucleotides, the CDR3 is TGTGCCAGCAGTTCATACCATACCGCTGGAGTTTCACCCCTCCACTTT.

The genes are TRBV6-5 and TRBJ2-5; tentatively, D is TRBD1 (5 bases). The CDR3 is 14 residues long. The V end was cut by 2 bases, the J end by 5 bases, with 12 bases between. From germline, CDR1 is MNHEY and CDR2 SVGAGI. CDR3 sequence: CASSYAGNRETQYF. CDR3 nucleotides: TGTGCCAGCAGTTACGCAGGGAATCGGGAGACCCAGTACTTC.

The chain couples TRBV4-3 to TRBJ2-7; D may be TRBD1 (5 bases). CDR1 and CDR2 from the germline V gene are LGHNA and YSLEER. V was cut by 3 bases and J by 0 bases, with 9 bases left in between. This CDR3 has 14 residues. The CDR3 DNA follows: TGCGCCAGCAGCCAGGGCAGGGACTCCTACGAGCAGTACTTC. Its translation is CASSQGRDSYEQYF.

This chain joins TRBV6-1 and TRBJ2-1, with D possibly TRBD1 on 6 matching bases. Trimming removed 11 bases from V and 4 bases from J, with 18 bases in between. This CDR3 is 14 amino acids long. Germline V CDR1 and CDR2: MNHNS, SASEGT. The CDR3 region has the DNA TGTGCCGCCTCAGGCAGGGGACCTTACAATGAGCAGTTCTTC. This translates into CAASGRGPYNEQFF.

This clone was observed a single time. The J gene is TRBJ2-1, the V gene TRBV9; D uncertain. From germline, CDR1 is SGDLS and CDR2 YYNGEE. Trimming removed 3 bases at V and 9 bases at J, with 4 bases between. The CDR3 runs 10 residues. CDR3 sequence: CASSGSEQFF. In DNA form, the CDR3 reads TGTGCCAGCAGCGGTAGTGAGCAGTTCTTC.

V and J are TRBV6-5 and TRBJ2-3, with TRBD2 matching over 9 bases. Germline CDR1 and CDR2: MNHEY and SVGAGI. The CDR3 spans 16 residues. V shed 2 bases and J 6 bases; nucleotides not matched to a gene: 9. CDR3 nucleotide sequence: TGTGCCAGCAGTTACGAGGGTAGCGGGAGACTCGATACGCAGTATTTT. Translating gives CASSYEGSGRLDTQYF.

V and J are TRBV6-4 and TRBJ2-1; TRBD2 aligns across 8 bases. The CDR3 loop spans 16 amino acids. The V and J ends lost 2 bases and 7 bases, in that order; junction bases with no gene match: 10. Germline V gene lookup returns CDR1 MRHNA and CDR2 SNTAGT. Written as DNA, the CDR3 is TGTGCCAGCAGTGACGTCTCGGGGGGGTCGGGGAATGAGCAGTTCTTC. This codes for CASSDVSGGSGNEQFF.

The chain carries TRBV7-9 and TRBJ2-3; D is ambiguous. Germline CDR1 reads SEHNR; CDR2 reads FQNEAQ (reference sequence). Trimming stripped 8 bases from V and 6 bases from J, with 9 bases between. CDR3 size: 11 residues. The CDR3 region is CASDLLDTQYF. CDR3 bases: TGTGCCAGCGACCTCCTGGATACGCAGTATTTT.

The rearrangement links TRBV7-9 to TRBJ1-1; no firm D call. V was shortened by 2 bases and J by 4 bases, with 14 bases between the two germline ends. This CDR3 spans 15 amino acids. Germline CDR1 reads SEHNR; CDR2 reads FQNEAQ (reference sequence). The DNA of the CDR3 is TGTGCCAGCAGCTTATGGTCTTCGGCAGGCACTGAAGCTTTCTTT. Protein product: CASSLWSSAGTEAFF.

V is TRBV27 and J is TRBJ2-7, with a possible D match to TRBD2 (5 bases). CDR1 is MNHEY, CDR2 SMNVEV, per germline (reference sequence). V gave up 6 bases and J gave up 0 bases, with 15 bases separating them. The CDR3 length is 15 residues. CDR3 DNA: TGTGCCAGCAGATATACGGGAAAAGGCTCCTACGAGCAGTACTTC. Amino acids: CASRYTGKGSYEQYF.

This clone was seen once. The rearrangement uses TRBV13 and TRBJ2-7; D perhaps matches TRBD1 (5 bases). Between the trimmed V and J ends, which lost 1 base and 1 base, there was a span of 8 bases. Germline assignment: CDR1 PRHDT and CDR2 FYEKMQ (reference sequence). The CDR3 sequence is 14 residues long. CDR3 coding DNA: TGTGCCAGCAGCTTAGTCGACAGTTCCTACGAGCAGTACTTC. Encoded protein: CASSLVDSSYEQYF.

CDR3 DNA sequence: TGCAGCGTTGTCCGGGACAGCCAAGAGACCCAGTACTTC. This encodes CSVVRDSQETQYF. The chain carries TRBV29-1 and TRBJ2-5; 7 nucleotides agree with TRBD1. J lost 1 base, V lost 4 bases, and 3 bases had no gene match. Germline V gene data show CDR1 as SQVTM and CDR2 as ANQGSEA. This CDR3 region has 13 residues.

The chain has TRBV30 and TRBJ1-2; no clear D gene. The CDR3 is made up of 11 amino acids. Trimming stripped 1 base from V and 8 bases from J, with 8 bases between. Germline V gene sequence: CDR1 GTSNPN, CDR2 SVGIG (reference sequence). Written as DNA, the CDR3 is TGTGCCTGGAGTGATAACGGGGGCTACACCTTC. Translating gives CAWSDNGGYTF.

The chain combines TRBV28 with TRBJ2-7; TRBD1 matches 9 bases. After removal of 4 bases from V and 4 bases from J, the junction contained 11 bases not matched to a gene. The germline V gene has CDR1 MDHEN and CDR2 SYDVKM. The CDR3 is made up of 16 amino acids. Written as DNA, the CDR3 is TGTGCCAGCAGTTCCCTGGGACAGGGAAGTAAGTACGAGCAGTACTTC. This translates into CASSSLGQGSKYEQYF. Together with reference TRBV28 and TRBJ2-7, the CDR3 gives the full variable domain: DVKVTQSSRYLVKRTGEKVFLECVQDMDHENMFWYRQDPGLGLRLIYFSYDVKMKEKGDIPEGYSVSREKKERFSLILESASTNQTSMYLCASSSLGQGSKYEQYFGPGTRLTVT.

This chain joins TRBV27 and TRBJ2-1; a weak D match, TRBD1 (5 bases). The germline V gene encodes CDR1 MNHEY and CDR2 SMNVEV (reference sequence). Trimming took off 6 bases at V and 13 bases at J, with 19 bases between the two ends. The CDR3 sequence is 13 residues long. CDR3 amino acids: CASRGQEGLQQFF. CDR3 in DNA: TGTGCCAGCAGAGGACAAGAAGGGCTTCAACAGTTCTTC.

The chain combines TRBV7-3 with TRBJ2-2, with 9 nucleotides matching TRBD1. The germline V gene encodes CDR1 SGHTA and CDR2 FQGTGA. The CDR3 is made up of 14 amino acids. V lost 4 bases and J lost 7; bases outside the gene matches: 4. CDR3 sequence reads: CASSSGQGHGELFF. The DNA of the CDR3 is TGTGCCAGCAGCTCTGGACAGGGGCACGGGGAGCTGTTTTTT.

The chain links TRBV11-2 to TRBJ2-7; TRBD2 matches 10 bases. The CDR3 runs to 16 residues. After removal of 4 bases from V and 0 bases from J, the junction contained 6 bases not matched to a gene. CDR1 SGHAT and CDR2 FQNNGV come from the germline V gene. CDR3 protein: CASSSGLALVSYEQYF. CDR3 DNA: TGTGCCAGCAGCTCGGGACTAGCGTTGGTCTCCTACGAGCAGTACTTC.

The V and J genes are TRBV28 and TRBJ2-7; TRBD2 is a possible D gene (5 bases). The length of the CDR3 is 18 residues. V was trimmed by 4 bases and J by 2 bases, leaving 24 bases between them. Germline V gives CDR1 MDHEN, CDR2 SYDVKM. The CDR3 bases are TGTGCCAGCAGTTCCGCCCTAGCCTTTCGGGGAGCTACCTACGAGCAGTACTTC. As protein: CASSSALAFRGATYEQYF.

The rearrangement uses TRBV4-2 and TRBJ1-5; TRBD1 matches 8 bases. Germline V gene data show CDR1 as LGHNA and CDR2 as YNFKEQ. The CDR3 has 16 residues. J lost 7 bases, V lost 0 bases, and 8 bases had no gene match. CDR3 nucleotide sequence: TGTGCCAGCAGCCAAGACCCTCACAGGGGGGGGCAGCCCCAGCATTTT. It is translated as CASSQDPHRGGQPQHF.

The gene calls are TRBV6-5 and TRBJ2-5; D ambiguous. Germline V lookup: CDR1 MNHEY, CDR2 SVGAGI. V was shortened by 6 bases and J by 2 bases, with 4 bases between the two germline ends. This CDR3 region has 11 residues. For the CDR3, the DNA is TGTGCCAGCAGGGATCAAGAGACCCAGTACTTC. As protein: CASRDQETQYF.

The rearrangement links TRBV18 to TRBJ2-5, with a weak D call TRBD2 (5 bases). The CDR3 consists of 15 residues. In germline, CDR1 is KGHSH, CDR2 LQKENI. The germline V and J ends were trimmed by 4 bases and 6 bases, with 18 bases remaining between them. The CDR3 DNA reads TGTGCCAGCTCACAGGACTCCCATAGTAGGCAGACCCAGTACTTC. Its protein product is CASSQDSHSRQTQYF.

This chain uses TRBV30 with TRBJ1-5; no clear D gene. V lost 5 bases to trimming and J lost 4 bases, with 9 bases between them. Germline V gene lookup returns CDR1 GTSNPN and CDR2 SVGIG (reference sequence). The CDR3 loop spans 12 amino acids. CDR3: CAWGRLNQPQHF. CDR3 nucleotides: TGTGCCTGGGGTAGACTAAATCAGCCCCAGCATTTT.

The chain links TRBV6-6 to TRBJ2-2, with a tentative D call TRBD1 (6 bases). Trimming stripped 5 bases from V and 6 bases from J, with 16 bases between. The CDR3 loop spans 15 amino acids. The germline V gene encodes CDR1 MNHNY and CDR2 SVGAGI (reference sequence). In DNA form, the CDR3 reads TGTGCCAGCAGTAACCCAGGGGAAGTCGCCGGGGAGCTGTTTTTT. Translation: CASSNPGEVAGELFF.

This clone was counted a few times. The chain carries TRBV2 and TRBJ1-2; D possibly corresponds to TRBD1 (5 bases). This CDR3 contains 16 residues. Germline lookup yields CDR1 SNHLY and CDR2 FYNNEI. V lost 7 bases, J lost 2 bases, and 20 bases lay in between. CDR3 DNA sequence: TGTGCCAGCACCCTTTTTGGTAAGGGGAAAAACTATGGCTACACCTTC. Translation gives CASTLFGKGKNYGYTF.

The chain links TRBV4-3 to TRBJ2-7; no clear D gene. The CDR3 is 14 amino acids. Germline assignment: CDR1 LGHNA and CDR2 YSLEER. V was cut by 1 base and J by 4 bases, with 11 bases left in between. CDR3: CASSQGVRRYEQYF. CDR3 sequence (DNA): TGCGCCAGCAGCCAAGGAGTAAGGCGGTACGAGCAGTACTTC.

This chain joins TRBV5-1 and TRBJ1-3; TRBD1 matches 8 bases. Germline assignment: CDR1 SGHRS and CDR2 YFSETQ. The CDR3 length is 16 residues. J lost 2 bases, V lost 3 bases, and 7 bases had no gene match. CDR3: CASSSTGTGAGNTIYF. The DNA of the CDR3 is TGCGCCAGCAGCTCTACCGGGACAGGTGCTGGAAACACCATATATTTT. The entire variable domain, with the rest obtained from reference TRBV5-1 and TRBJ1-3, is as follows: KAGVTQTPRYLIKTRGQQVTLSCSPISGHRSVSWYQQTPGQGLQFLFEYFSETQRNKGNFPGRFSGRQFSNSRSEMNVSTLELGDSALYLCASSSTGTGAGNTIYFGEGSWLTVV.

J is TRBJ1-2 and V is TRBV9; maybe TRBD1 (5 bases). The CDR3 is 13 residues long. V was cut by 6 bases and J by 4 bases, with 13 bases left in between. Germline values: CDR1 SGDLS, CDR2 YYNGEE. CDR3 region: CASMGGTSYGYTF. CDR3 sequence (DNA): TGTGCCAGCATGGGGGGGACTTCCTATGGCTACACCTTC. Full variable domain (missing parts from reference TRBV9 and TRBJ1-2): DSGVTQTPKHLITATGQRVTLRCSPRSGDLSVYWYQQSLDQGLQFLIQYYNGEERAKGNILERFSAQQFPDLHSELNLSSLELGDSALYFCASMGGTSYGYTFGSGTRLTVV.

For the CDR3, the DNA is TGTGCCTGGAGTGTGTCGCGGGGTCGCACTGAAGCTTTCTTT. Amino acids: CAWSVSRGRTEAFF. The V and J genes are TRBV30 and TRBJ1-1, with D unresolved. V dropped 0 bases and J dropped 4 bases, with 12 bases sitting between them. CDR3 length: 14 amino acids. The germline V gene has CDR1 GTSNPN and CDR2 SVGIG (reference sequence).